The following is a TCR beta chain sequence with its context. Only a few counts were recorded for this clonotype. This receptor's antigen is unknown. Within one base of it there is no much larger clone, and no base qualities were kept. This sample is drawn from a study of blood T cells in healthy people across ages (dated by TCRdb to 2015 to 2017). With regard to the full study: In model experiments, roughly one uniquely barcoded TCR beta cDNA molecule per two T cells was captured by template switching. To avoid experimental bias, donors of different ages were distributed randomly across sequencing lanes. Donors were grouped into four age groups: young (average roughly 15 years), middle-aged (less than 40), aged (approximately 67) and long-lived (roughly 80). The study analyzed two additional independent replicas of 1 million unique cDNA reads from the same blood draw for two donors, one aged 18 to 29 and one aged 80 or older. To track age-related changes in TCR beta repertoire diversity, the study relied on deep sequencing normalized with unique cDNA molecular identifiers. What the research found in general, with its limitations: Because donor CMV infection status was unknown, age-related changes in expanded clonotypes were potentially confounded. As age increased, observed TCR beta diversity per million T cells dropped in a roughly linear way, and a significant reduction was already evident by age 40. A strong correlation was found between observed TCR beta diversity and the percentage of naive T cells measured by flow cytometry. Estimates of total diversity based on one million sequenced T cells were considered lower bounds and underestimates. Bulk unsorted PBMC profiling prevented conclusive comparison of naive and antigen-experienced compartments. The long-lived group showed more naive CD4+ T cells, fewer expanded clones and increased TCR diversity than the aged group, suggesting age selection.

CDR1 and CDR2 were assigned from the germline V gene as SGHRS and YFSETQ. The CDR3, cysteine through phenylalanine, is 15 amino acids long. Solely the CDR3 DNA is kept, with 45 bases framed from the first base. From V the trimming removes 2 bases and from J it removes 5 bases, while the gene matches leave 7 bases of the junction unaccounted for. The 39 donors, aged about 6 to 95 years, were systemically healthy Caucasian individuals from Russia. Each donor gave approximately 9.3 milliliters of peripheral blood, collected into EDTA-treated Vacutainer tubes. Ficoll-Paque density-gradient centrifugation was used to isolate PBMCs, with at least 6.5 million per sample. Trizol reagent was used to extract total RNA from the PBMCs, yielding at least 5 micrograms per sample. The percentages of naive CD45RAhigh/CD27high T cells were determined by flow cytometry on a PBMC aliquot from every donor. Library method: 5' RACE. The sequencer listed for this sample is Illumina HiSeq 2500. A second about 7 to 11 cycle PCR used a sample-barcoded 5' primer and a J-beta primer mix. A unique molecular identifier was introduced onto each TCR beta cDNA molecule by a template-switch 5' adaptor carrying 12 random nucleotides. Each sample yielded at least 3 million CDR3-containing paired-end reads. All of the RNA was converted into first-strand cDNA using the Mint cDNA synthesis kit, with a TRBC-specific oligonucleotide serving as the primer. Following uracil-DNA glycosylase treatment, all cDNA underwent a first 18-cycle PCR with the universal primers M1SS and BC2_uni_R. On the authors' methods: For normalization, 1 million high-quality reads were randomly selected from each sample, with every read carrying a distinct molecular identifier. Reads with shared molecular identifiers were discarded instead of being binned into consensus sequences. MiTCR, set to a Q25 quality threshold and the strictest error-elimination algorithm, was used for CDR3 identification, clonotype clustering and error correction. Lower-bound total TCR beta diversity was estimated with a nonparametric unseen species model using Euler transformation. TCRdb ran its own pipeline on the public reads, namely fastp trimming at Q25 and MiXCR clone calling, and kept in-frame beta chains. Each entry is one CDR3 protein sequence, shown with its most common DNA and genes. The V and J calls were not made by the authors but by TCRdb's processing. The sample table holds under 1,000,000 distinct CDR3 sequences, of which around 45% were seen once. In total, the top ten clones hold roughly 18% of the sample.

The sequence joins TRBV5-1 to TRBJ2-5, and 9 bases in between align with TRBD1. This sequence was found in a man older than 75 in good health. The sequenced sample consisted of blood. DNA sequence: TGCGCCAGCAGCTTCCGGGACAGGGCTAAGGAGACCCAGTACTTC. This sequence encodes CASSFRDRAKETQYF.